This TCR beta chain was obtained from a study of blood T cell repertoires in COVID-19. The overall study: Samples came from the United States, Italy and Spain, spanning acute and convalescent COVID-19. T cells, B-cell-depleted T cells, or PBMCs supplied cDNA or gDNA.

How the authors handled the data: How many nucleated cells were present was estimated from reference gene primer amplification. Profiled with immunoSEQ multiplex PCR; TCRdb holds only in-frame clones, not every one. V and J calls plus clone size are reproduced from that table; the DNA served to infer D and trimming. The repertoire holds fewer than 100,000 clones, with 88% as singletons. CDR3 length equals 15 residues. The germline CDR1 and CDR2 sequences are SNHLY and FYNNEI. V lost 5 bases, J lost 2 bases, and 14 bases lay in between. The sample was peripheral blood. The source is a human donor in a cohort sampled during active COVID-19. This chain connects TRBV2 to TRBJ2-3, with a possible D match to TRBD2 (5 bases). The DNA for the CDR3 is TGTGCCAGCAGTACTCTCGGGGAACTCACAGATACGCAGTATTTT. Residues: CASSTLGELTDTQYF.